These 24 T cell receptor beta chains were all obtained from the same sample, sequenced in a study of regulatory T cells in long-lasting Graves disease. CDR3 regions were amplified by Arm-PCR using iRepertoire HTBI primers to build TCR beta libraries. TCRdb reprocessed the multiplex PCR reads with MiXCR, giving one entry per CDR3 protein. The data hold about 620,000 distinct CDR3 sequences, with 16% observed a single time. Time point: newly diagnosed GD, antithyroid drugs for less than 3 months. Generation of the TCR library employed RNA extracted from PBMCs. These data are also associated with another study on T cells in Graves' hyperthyroidism and ophthalmopathy.

The sample consisted of peripheral blood mononuclear cells (PBMCs), taken at new diagnosis, from a patient treated with antithyroid drugs. These receptors originate from a woman aged 25-40 years with Graves disease.

This clonotype has only a few counts. This chain links TRBV20-1 with TRBJ2-5; D not resolved. CDR3 length: 12 residues. Trimming took off 1 base at V and 2 bases at J, with 5 bases between the two ends. CDR1 is DFQATT, CDR2 SNEGSKA, per germline (reference sequence). The CDR3 sequence is CSARGWQETQYF. The CDR3 DNA reads as TGCAGTGCTAGAGGTTGGCAAGAGACCCAGTACTTC.

This sequence joins TRBV5-1 and TRBJ2-7; 7 nucleotides line up with TRBD1. Unmatched junction bases numbered 23, after V lost 10 bases and J lost 4 bases. The CDR3 runs to 17 residues. Germline V lookup: CDR1 SGHRS, CDR2 YFSETQ. The CDR3 loop is CARHRDRDPDLAYEQYF. The DNA of the CDR3 is TGCGCCCGGCACCGGGACAGAGACCCTGATCTAGCATACGAGCAGTACTTC.

At least ten counts were recorded for this clonotype. V and J are TRBV3-1 and TRBJ2-5; 7 bases are shared with TRBD1. CDR1 and CDR2 (germline): LGHDT, YNNKEL (reference sequence). V lost 4 bases to trimming and J lost 2 bases; unmatched junction nucleotides: 4. This CDR3 is built from 14 residues. CDR3 in DNA: TGTGCCAGCAGCCCCGGGACAGTACAAGAGACCCAGTACTTC. This codes for CASSPGTVQETQYF.

This clonotype was recorded at least ten times. The rearrangement links TRBV15 to TRBJ2-7; D is possibly TRBD1 or TRBD2 (5 bases each). Germline lookup yields CDR1 LNHNV and CDR2 YYDKDF (reference sequence). The CDR3 has 12 residues. The V gene lost 0 bases and the J gene lost 8 bases, with 8 bases spanning the gap. The CDR3 region is CATSRDRGQQYF. The DNA of the CDR3 is TGTGCCACCAGCAGAGATCGGGGACAGCAGTACTTC.

This clonotype has more than one count but fewer than ten. The chain joins TRBV5-1 to TRBJ2-3; D is uncertain. The CDR3 is made up of 19 amino acids. V was shortened by 4 bases and J by 0 bases, with 24 bases between the two germline ends. Germline lookup yields CDR1 SGHRS and CDR2 YFSETQ. In DNA, the CDR3 is TGCGCCAGCAGCCCCCTATTGCAGCTCTCGTACTTTAGCACAGATACGCAGTATTTT. Residues: CASSPLLQLSYFSTDTQYF.

CDR3 region: CASSSEPRAPSSTQYF. The DNA of the CDR3 is TGTGCCAGTAGTTCAGAGCCCCGGGCCCCAAGTTCGACCCAGTACTTC. The V and J genes are TRBV19 and TRBJ2-5; D is unresolved. V lost 5 bases to trimming and J lost 7 bases, with 23 bases between them. Germline CDR1 reads LNHDA; CDR2 reads SQIVND (reference sequence). CDR3 length: 16 residues. The full variable domain, with the rest looked up from reference TRBV19 and TRBJ2-5, is DGGITQSPKYLFRKEGQNVTLSCEQNLNHDAMYWYRQDPGQGLRLIYYSQIVNDFQKGDIAEGYSVSREKKESFPLTVTSAQKNPTAFYLCASSSEPRAPSSTQYFGPGTRLLVL.

This clonotype was seen ten or more times. This chain joins TRBV6-1 and TRBJ2-1; D remains ambiguous. The germline V gene has CDR1 MNHNS and CDR2 SASEGT. CDR3 length equals 11 residues. The V gene lost 4 bases and the J gene lost 10 bases, with 8 bases spanning the gap. In DNA form, the CDR3 reads TGTGCCAGCAGTGGGGAATCAGAGCAGTTCTTC. It yields the protein CASSGESEQFF.

This clonotype appeared many times. The gene calls are TRBV7-2 and TRBJ1-4; D possibly corresponds to TRBD1 (5 bases). This CDR3 spans 13 amino acids. Germline values: CDR1 SGHTA, CDR2 FQGNSA. With 5 bases removed from V and 8 bases from J, the gap between germline ends came to 12 bases. CDR3 amino acids: CASSIEGPEKLFF. The CDR3 DNA sequence: TGTGCCAGCAGCATCGAGGGGCCCGAAAAACTGTTTTTT.

This clonotype was seen many times. The chain links TRBV20-1 to TRBJ1-1, with 9 bases identical to TRBD1. CDR3 length: 15 amino acids. V trimming: 0 bases; J trimming: 3 bases; junction bases outside the gene matches: 5. From germline, CDR1 is DFQATT and CDR2 SNEGSKA (reference sequence). CDR3 nucleotide sequence: TGCAGTGCTAGAGATCTGGGACAGGGTTACACTGAAGCTTTCTTT. It codes for CSARDLGQGYTEAFF.

In its sample, this clonotype was seen many times. The CDR3 sequence: CASTPGYGYTF. In DNA, the CDR3 is TGTGCCAGCACCCCAGGCTATGGCTACACCTTC. The chain joins TRBV11-2 to TRBJ1-2; D remains ambiguous. Germline V gives CDR1 SGHAT, CDR2 FQNNGV. The CDR3 runs 11 residues. Trimming took off 7 bases at V and 4 bases at J, with 7 bases between the two ends. The full variable domain, rest sourced from reference TRBV11-2 and TRBJ1-2, is EAGVAQSPRYKIIEKRQSVAFWCNPISGHATLYWYQQILGQGPKLLIQFQNNGVVDDSQLPKDRFSAERLKGVDSTLKIQPAKLEDSAVYLCASTPGYGYTFGSGTRLTVV.

This clonotype was observed at least ten times. The V call is TRBV24-1, the J call TRBJ1-1; D gene uncertain. The CDR3 runs to 16 residues. The V end was cut by 3 bases, the J end by 1 base, with 14 bases between. Germline assignment: CDR1 KGHDR and CDR2 SFDVKD. CDR3 in amino acids: CATSDGRNLKNTEAFF. CDR3 DNA sequence: TGTGCCACCAGTGATGGGAGAAATCTAAAGAACACTGAAGCTTTCTTT.

Comments on this clonotype: With a much larger clone just one base away, this may be a read error. The rearrangement links TRBV12-3 or TRBV12-4 to TRBJ2-7; D unclear. The CDR3 length is 14 residues. The CDR3 region has the DNA TGTGCCAGCAGTTTACCGCCCAGCTCCTACGAGCGGTACTTC. Translating gives CASSLPPSSYERYF.

This clonotype was seen only a few times. The chain carries TRBV20-1 and TRBJ1-6; 9 nucleotides align to TRBD1. J gave up 7 bases and V 0 bases, and 7 bases lay outside the gene matches. This CDR3 has 16 amino acids. CDR1 is DFQATT, CDR2 SNEGSKA, per germline (reference sequence). The CDR3 DNA follows: TGCAGTGCTAGAGAAGGGACAGGGTATAGGAATTCACCCCTCCACTTT. Translated: CSAREGTGYRNSPLHF.

This clonotype was counted ten times or more. The chain couples TRBV6-1 to TRBJ1-1; D remains unclear. Germline lookup yields CDR1 MNHNS and CDR2 SASEGT. V lost 5 bases to trimming and J lost 4 bases, with 11 bases between them. The CDR3 consists of 13 residues. CDR3 nucleotides: TGTGCCAGCAGTCAAGGGTCCACCACTGAAGCTTTCTTT. Translating gives CASSQGSTTEAFF.

In this sample, this clonotype turned up a few times. The chain couples TRBV29-1 to TRBJ1-4; D is unclear. The CDR3 length is 10 residues. V lost 7 bases and J 8 bases, leaving 8 bases between the germline ends. Looked up from germline, CDR1 is SQVTM and CDR2 is ANQGSEA. The CDR3 nucleotides are TGCAGCGGGCTCCGGGAAAAACTGTTTTTT. Translation: CSGLREKLFF.

In its sample, this clonotype was seen many times. The chain has TRBV11-2 and TRBJ2-7, with D perhaps matching TRBD1 or TRBD2 (6 bases each). The CDR3 covers 13 residues. Germline V gene lookup returns CDR1 SGHAT and CDR2 FQNNGV. With 3 bases removed from V and 5 bases from J, the gap between germline ends came to 11 bases. The CDR3 here is CASSFPGAHEQYF. In DNA form, the CDR3 reads TGTGCCAGCAGCTTTCCGGGGGCCCACGAGCAGTACTTC.

This clonotype occurred many times. The genes are TRBV6-1 and TRBJ1-1; D remains ambiguous. With 2 bases removed from V and 11 bases from J, the gap between germline ends came to 15 bases. Germline lookup yields CDR1 MNHNS and CDR2 SASEGT. CDR3 length: 13 residues. The CDR3 protein is CASSERRTSEAFF. The CDR3, as DNA: TGTGCCAGCAGTGAAAGGAGAACTTCCGAGGCTTTCTTT.

Ten or more counts support this clonotype. The gene calls are TRBV7-8 and TRBJ2-7; D gene unclear. The CDR3 covers 14 residues. The V gene lost 2 bases and the J gene lost 2 bases, with 10 bases spanning the gap. Looked up from germline, CDR1 is SGHVS and CDR2 is FQNEAQ. CDR3 region: CASSLYSSPYEQYF. The CDR3 nucleotides read TGTGCCAGCAGCTTATACTCCAGCCCCTACGAGCAGTACTTC.

In its sample, this clonotype was seen many times. One base away lies a much larger clone, so this may be a sequencing read error. The chain links TRBV18 to TRBJ1-1, with TRBD1 matching 7 bases. The CDR3 sequence is 14 residues long. V lost 8 bases to trimming and J lost 1 base; unmatched junction nucleotides: 7. Germline V lookup: CDR1 KGHSH, CDR2 LQKENI. DNA of the CDR3: TGTGCCAGCAGTCGGGACAGTTCGAACACTGAAGCTTTCTTT. Translation gives CASSRDSSNTEAFF. Looking up the rest from reference TRBV18 and TRBJ1-1 gives the full variable domain: NAGVMQNPRHLVRRRGQEARLRCSPMKGHSHVYWYRQLPEEGLKFMVYLQKENIIDESGMPKERFSAEFPKEGPSILRIQQVVRGDSAAYFCASSRDSSNTEAFFGQGTRLTVV.

This clonotype was seen repeatedly, ten times or more. The rearrangement links TRBV6-1 to TRBJ1-2; maybe TRBD1 (5 bases). CDR3 length: 15 residues. Trimming took off 2 bases at V and 4 bases at J, with 14 bases between the two ends. Germline V gives CDR1 MNHNS, CDR2 SASEGT. CDR3 sequence reads: CASSETPRTTYGYTF. The CDR3 coding sequence is TGTGCCAGCAGTGAAACCCCCAGGACAACCTATGGCTACACCTTC.

The table lists this clonotype with many counts. V usage is TRBV3-1 and J usage is TRBJ2-1; D gene unclear. V was clipped by 1 base and J by 4 bases, with 20 bases between them. Germline V CDR1 and CDR2: LGHDT, YNNKEL (reference sequence). CDR3 length: 18 residues. The CDR3 is CASSQARGYPSSYNEQFF. The CDR3 nucleotides read TGTGCCAGCAGCCAAGCCCGTGGGTACCCCTCTTCGTACAATGAGCAGTTCTTC.

This clonotype was detected a few times. This chain uses TRBV7-2 with TRBJ2-4, with 10 nucleotides matching TRBD2. This CDR3 comprises 14 residues. The germline V gene has CDR1 SGHTA and CDR2 FQGNSA. J lost 7 bases, V lost 7 bases, and 7 bases had no gene match. The CDR3 here is CASKTIAGGNIQYF. The DNA of the CDR3 is TGTGCCAGCAAGACTATAGCGGGAGGCAACATTCAGTACTTC.

The table lists this clonotype with a few counts. This sequence joins TRBV5-1 and TRBJ2-3; 8 bases fit TRBD1. The J segment lost 2 bases and the V segment lost 3 bases, leaving 5 bases of the junction unmatched. CDR1 is SGHRS and CDR2 is YFSETQ in the germline V gene. The CDR3 extends over 15 amino acids. The CDR3 sequence is CASSSGQVATDTQYF. As DNA, the CDR3 is TGCGCCAGCAGCTCGGGACAGGTGGCCACAGATACGCAGTATTTT.

This chain connects TRBV28 to TRBJ2-6; the D is unclear. Germline CDR1 reads MDHEN; CDR2 reads SYDVKM. The CDR3 length is 16 residues. The ends were cut back, 6 bases at V and 1 base at J, with 13 bases in the middle. Here the CDR3 reads CASSPQLKSGANVLTF. As DNA, the CDR3 is TGTGCCAGCAGCCCACAACTTAAATCTGGGGCCAACGTCCTGACTTTC.